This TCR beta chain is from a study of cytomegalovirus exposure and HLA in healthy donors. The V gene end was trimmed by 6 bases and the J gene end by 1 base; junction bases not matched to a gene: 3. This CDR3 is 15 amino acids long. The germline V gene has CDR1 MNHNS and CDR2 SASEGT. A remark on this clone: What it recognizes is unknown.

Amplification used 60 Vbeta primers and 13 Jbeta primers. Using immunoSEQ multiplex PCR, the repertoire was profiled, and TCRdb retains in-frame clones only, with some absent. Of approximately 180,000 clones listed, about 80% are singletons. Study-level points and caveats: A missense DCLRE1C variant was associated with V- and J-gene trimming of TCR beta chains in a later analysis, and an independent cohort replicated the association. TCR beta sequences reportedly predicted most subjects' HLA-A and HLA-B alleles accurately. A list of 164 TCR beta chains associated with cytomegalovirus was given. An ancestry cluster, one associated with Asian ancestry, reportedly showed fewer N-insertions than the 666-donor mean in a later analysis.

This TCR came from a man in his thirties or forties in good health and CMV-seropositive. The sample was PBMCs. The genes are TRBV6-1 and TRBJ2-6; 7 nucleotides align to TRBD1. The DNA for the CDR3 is TGTGCCAGCAGCCCACAGGGGTCTGGGGCCAACGTCCTGACTTTC. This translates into CASSPQGSGANVLTF.